The clone carrying this T cell receptor (beta chain) was detected only once. TCRdb's table, derived via immunoSEQ multiplex PCR, lists solely in-frame clones and lacks some. Among more than 350,000 clones listed, around 87% were seen once. The data were taken from a study of blood T cell repertoires in COVID-19. Overall study context: In each case, the material was cDNA or gDNA derived from T cells, B-cell-depleted T cells, or PBMCs.

The TCR was taken from a woman younger than 45 with COVID-19, enrolled during active disease. Sequenced input: peripheral blood.

DNA for the CDR3: TGTGCCAGCCTCACAAGGTCAAGGGGAGAAAAACTGTTTTTT. It codes for CASLTRSRGEKLFF. This sequence joins TRBV2 and TRBJ1-4, with D tentatively TRBD1 (5 bases). Looked up from germline, CDR1 is SNHLY and CDR2 is FYNNEI. This CDR3 region has 14 residues. With 8 bases removed from V and 8 bases from J, the gap between germline ends came to 18 bases.